These 21 T cell receptor beta chains came from one sample sequenced in a study of blood T cell repertoires in COVID-19. Data came from immunoSEQ multiplex PCR; TCRdb stores just in-frame clones and leaves some out. The sample shows fewer than 350,000 clones, 85% of them seen only once. Material for sequencing was peripheral blood. Source of these receptors: a woman aged 45-59 years with active or convalescent COVID-19.

The J gene is TRBJ2-5, the V gene TRBV2; TRBD2 is a possible D gene (6 bases). The V gene's germline CDR1 is SNHLY and CDR2 FYNNEI. V dropped 5 bases and J dropped 7 bases, with 14 bases sitting between them. This CDR3 has 13 amino acids. CDR3 bases: TGTGCCAGCAGTTTATACCTCGGGGGGACCCAGTACTTC. Its protein is CASSLYLGGTQYF.

The rearrangement links TRBV6-5 to TRBJ2-1, with 9 nucleotides matching TRBD2. Germline trimming cut 3 bases from V and 9 bases from J; bases unmatched to any gene: 9. CDR1 is MNHEY and CDR2 is SVGAGI in the germline V gene. The CDR3 is made up of 15 amino acids. CDR3 protein: CASSYWAGGPGEQFF. The CDR3 DNA reads as TGTGCCAGCAGTTATTGGGCGGGAGGGCCCGGTGAGCAGTTCTTC.

The chain uses TRBV12-3 or TRBV12-4 and TRBJ1-1; D ambiguous. Trimming stripped 8 bases from V and 0 bases from J, with 10 bases between. The CDR3 is made up of 13 amino acids. The CDR3 region is CASRGLMNTEAFF. The CDR3 nucleotides are TGTGCCAGCCGAGGTTTAATGAACACTGAAGCTTTCTTT.

A single count supports this clone. The rearrangement uses TRBV30 and TRBJ1-3; D unresolved. This CDR3 comprises 13 residues. Germline CDR1 and CDR2: GTSNPN and SVGIG (reference sequence). V gave up 2 bases and J gave up 0 bases, with 5 bases separating them. The CDR3 sequence is CAWSSFSGNTIYF. The CDR3, as DNA: TGTGCCTGGAGTTCCTTCTCTGGAAACACCATATATTTT.

The chain joins TRBV27 to TRBJ2-5; D call uncertain. V was clipped by 2 bases and J by 3 bases, with 7 bases between them. Looked up from germline, CDR1 is MNHEY and CDR2 is SMNVEV (reference sequence). The CDR3 has 13 residues. In DNA, the CDR3 is TGTGCCAGCAGTTTACAAGGAGAAGAGACCCAGTACTTC. Its translation is CASSLQGEETQYF.

The J gene is TRBJ2-1, the V gene TRBV5-1; 11 positions match TRBD2. V was clipped by 4 bases and J by 7 bases; unmatched bases: 7. Germline V gene data show CDR1 as SGHRS and CDR2 as YFSETQ. This CDR3 has 15 amino acids. CDR3 DNA: TGCGCCAGCAGCCAGACTAGCGGGACTTTGAATGAGCAGTTCTTC. The encoded protein is CASSQTSGTLNEQFF.

The chain has TRBV6-5 and TRBJ1-1; unclear D gene. Trimming stripped 0 bases from V and 7 bases from J, with 12 bases between. CDR3 length: 14 residues. The germline gives CDR1 MNHEY, CDR2 SVGAGI. The CDR3 protein is CASSYSMRAHEAFF. The CDR3 nucleotides read TGTGCCAGCAGTTACTCGATGCGGGCCCATGAAGCTTTCTTT.

The J gene is TRBJ1-2, the V gene TRBV19, with a possible D match to TRBD1 (6 bases). V lost 5 bases, J lost 3 bases, and 16 bases lay in between. The germline CDR1 and CDR2 sequences are LNHDA and SQIVND (reference sequence). This CDR3 has 15 residues. For the CDR3, the DNA is TGTGCCAGTAGTCCAGATAGGGGGACCGACTATGGCTACACCTTC. Translated: CASSPDRGTDYGYTF.

This sequence joins TRBV28 and TRBJ2-7; TRBD1 matches 7 bases. V was pared by 6 bases and J by 0 bases, with 8 bases of the junction left unmatched. Germline V CDR1 and CDR2: MDHEN, SYDVKM. This CDR3 has 15 amino acids. CDR3 in amino acids: CASRRGQLSSYEQYF. In DNA form, the CDR3 reads TGTGCCAGCAGGAGGGGACAGTTGAGCTCCTACGAGCAGTACTTC.

This clone is medium-sized (0.01 to 0.1%) within its sample. J is TRBJ1-4 and V is TRBV5-4; no firm D call. V lost 2 bases and J 4 bases, leaving 12 bases between the germline ends. The V gene's germline CDR1 is SGHNT and CDR2 YYREEE (reference sequence). The CDR3 is made up of 15 amino acids. CDR3 sequence: CASSLLEADNEKLFF. DNA of the CDR3: TGTGCCAGCAGCTTACTGGAGGCGGATAATGAAAAACTGTTTTTT.

V gene TRBV2 combines with J gene TRBJ2-1; tentative D call: TRBD2 (6 bases). In germline, CDR1 is SNHLY, CDR2 FYNNEI. The length of the CDR3 is 14 residues. V was shortened by 6 bases and J by 3 bases, with 12 bases between the two germline ends. CDR3 region: CASRFDGSYNEQFF. For the CDR3, the DNA is TGTGCCAGCAGGTTCGACGGGAGCTACAATGAGCAGTTCTTC. Looking up the rest from reference TRBV2 and TRBJ2-1 gives the full variable domain: EPEVTQTPSHQVTQMGQEVILRCVPISNHLYFYWYRQILGQKVEFLVSFYNNEISEKSEIFDDQFSVERPDGSNFTLKIRSTKLEDSAMYFCASRFDGSYNEQFFGPGTRLTVL.

V and J are TRBV29-1 and TRBJ2-1; the D gene is possibly TRBD1 (6 bases). The CDR3 has 14 residues. Germline V gives CDR1 SQVTM, CDR2 ANQGSEA. The CDR3 spells CSKRTAGNYNEQFF. The DNA for the CDR3 is TGCAGTAAGAGGACAGCAGGAAACTACAATGAGCAGTTCTTC.

This clone has only one observation. The V gene is TRBV6-5, the J gene TRBJ1-5; D is ambiguous. The germline V gene encodes CDR1 MNHEY and CDR2 SVGAGI. CDR3 length: 13 amino acids. The V gene lost 5 bases and the J gene lost 6 bases, with 11 bases spanning the gap. CDR3: CASSPGVRQPQHF. The CDR3 DNA reads as TGTGCCAGCAGTCCCGGGGTGCGTCAGCCCCAGCATTTT.

The rearrangement joins TRBV30 to TRBJ1-3; a possible D gene is TRBD1 (5 bases). Germline values: CDR1 GTSNPN, CDR2 SVGIG (reference sequence). The CDR3 has 17 amino acids. V shed 0 bases and J shed 4 bases, with 19 bases lying between them. CDR3 sequence reads: CAWSVQIARVIGNTIYF. The CDR3 nucleotides read TGTGCCTGGAGTGTACAAATTGCCAGGGTGATCGGAAACACCATATATTTT.

This chain joins TRBV29-1 and TRBJ1-1, with D tentatively TRBD1 (5 bases). The germline V gene has CDR1 SQVTM and CDR2 ANQGSEA. The V and J ends lost 4 bases and 10 bases respectively, with 16 bases between them. This CDR3 is built from 12 residues. The CDR3 here is CSVVRAQGRAFF. CDR3 nucleotides: TGCAGCGTTGTCAGGGCCCAGGGAAGAGCTTTCTTT.

This clone was detected a few times. The chain joins TRBV3-1 (or the pseudogene TRBV3-2) to TRBJ1-6, with D possibly TRBD1 on 6 matching bases. V lost 4 bases, J lost 9 bases, and 16 bases lay in between. CDR1 is LGHDT, CDR2 YNNKEL, per germline (reference sequence). The CDR3 is 15 residues long. In DNA, the CDR3 is TGTGCCAGCAGCCCATCCAGGGGAAGGGGTTCACCCCTCCACTTT. It specifies CASSPSRGRGSPLHF.

Only a few counts were recorded for this clone. V is TRBV11-2 and J is TRBJ2-2, with 7 bases fitting TRBD2. The CDR3 spans 16 residues. Germline loops: CDR1 SGHAT, CDR2 FQNNGV. After removal of 4 bases from V and 4 bases from J, the junction contained 9 bases not matched to a gene. The CDR3 nucleotides are TGTGCCAGCAGCTCGTTAGCGGGTCTGGGCACCGGGGAGCTGTTTTTT. Translated: CASSSLAGLGTGELFF.

V usage is TRBV10-1 and J usage is TRBJ2-3; D possibly corresponds to TRBD2 (5 bases). The CDR3 is 13 amino acids. Germline V lookup: CDR1 WNHNN, CDR2 SYGVQD (reference sequence). V was pared by 6 bases and J by 2 bases, with 9 bases between. Here the CDR3 reads CASRSGFTDTQYF. The CDR3 region has the DNA TGCGCCAGCAGATCGGGGTTCACAGATACGCAGTATTTT.

The sample holds a few counts of this clone. The chain joins TRBV11-2 to TRBJ1-1, with TRBD1 as a possible D gene (6 bases). Germline-derived CDR1 and CDR2 are SGHAT and FQNNGV. The CDR3 has 15 amino acids. The V and J ends lost 1 base and 0 bases respectively, with 9 bases between them. The DNA of the CDR3 is TGTGCCAGCAGCTTAGGACAGGTCTTGAACACTGAAGCTTTCTTT. Encoded protein: CASSLGQVLNTEAFF. The variable domain in full, with the rest retrieved from reference TRBV11-2 and TRBJ1-1, is EAGVAQSPRYKIIEKRQSVAFWCNPISGHATLYWYQQILGQGPKLLIQFQNNGVVDDSQLPKDRFSAERLKGVDSTLKIQPAKLEDSAVYLCASSLGQVLNTEAFFGQGTRLTVV.

The chain recombines TRBV28 with TRBJ1-1; tentatively, D is TRBD1 (6 bases). CDR3 size: 15 residues. Germline V gives CDR1 MDHEN, CDR2 SYDVKM. Trimming cost V 5 bases and J 0 bases, with 13 bases left between them. Here the CDR3 DNA reads TGTGCCAGCAGTCCCTACGACAGGCTGAACACTGAAGCTTTCTTT. It specifies CASSPYDRLNTEAFF.

This chain uses TRBV30 with TRBJ2-6; tentative D call: TRBD2 (7 bases). Trimming stripped 2 bases from V and 0 bases from J, with 29 bases between. The CDR3 extends over 22 amino acids. Germline assignment: CDR1 GTSNPN and CDR2 SVGIG (reference sequence). For the CDR3, the DNA is TGTGCCTGGAGTTTTACCGGGGGGCCGTCCGGTGCTGCAGTCTCTGGGGCCAACGTCCTGACTTTC. This gives the protein CAWSFTGGPSGAAVSGANVLTF. Supplemented by reference TRBV30 and TRBJ2-6, the full variable domain reads SQTIHQWPATLVQPVGSPLSLECTVEGTSNPNLYWYRQAAGRGLQLLFYSVGIGQISSEVPQNLSASRPQDRQFILSSKKLLLSDSGFYLCAWSFTGGPSGAAVSGANVLTFGAGSRLTVL.